This TCR beta chain was sequenced in a study of blood T cell repertoires in COVID-19. At the level of the study: The United States, Italy and Spain supplied acute and convalescent COVID-19 samples. PBMCs, B-cell-depleted T cells, or T cells were the source of the cDNA or gDNA that made up the material.

The CDR3 loop spans 15 amino acids. V trimming: 0 bases; J trimming: 1 base; junction bases outside the gene matches: 4. CDR1 and CDR2 (germline): SGHRS, YFSETQ. In this sample, this clone turned up once. In the study's own analysis: Amplifying reference gene primers gave estimates of nucleated cell counts. The table came from immunoSEQ multiplex PCR; TCRdb's copy has only in-frame clones and leaves some out. The V and J calls and clone size are taken from that table; D and trimming were inferred from the DNA. The table has about 120,000 clones, about 91% seen once; the top ten hold 0.88%. The sequencing sample was made of peripheral blood. The chain links TRBV5-1 to TRBJ2-7; 7 positions agree with TRBD1. This clonotype originated in a woman between 50 and 59 years old with active or convalescent COVID-19. In DNA form, the CDR3 reads TGCGCCAGCAGCTTGGACCCGACAGGGTCCTACGAGCAGTACTTC. It encodes CASSLDPTGSYEQYF.